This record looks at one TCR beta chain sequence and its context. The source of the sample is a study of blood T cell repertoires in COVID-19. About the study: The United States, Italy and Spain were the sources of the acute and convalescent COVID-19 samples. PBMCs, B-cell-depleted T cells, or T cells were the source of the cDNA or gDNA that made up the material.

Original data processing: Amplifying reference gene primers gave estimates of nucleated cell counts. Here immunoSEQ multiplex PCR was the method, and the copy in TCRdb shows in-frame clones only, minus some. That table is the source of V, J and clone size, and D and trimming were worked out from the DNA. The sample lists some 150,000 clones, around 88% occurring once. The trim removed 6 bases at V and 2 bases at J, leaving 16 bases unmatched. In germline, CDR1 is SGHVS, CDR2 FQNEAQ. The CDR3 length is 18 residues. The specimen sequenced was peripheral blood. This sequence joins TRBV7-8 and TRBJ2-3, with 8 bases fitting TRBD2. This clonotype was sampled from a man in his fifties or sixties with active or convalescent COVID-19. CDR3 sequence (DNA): TGTGCCAGCAGGCCCTTCTCGGGGGGGGCTCTGAACACAGATACGCAGTATTTT. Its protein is CASRPFSGGALNTDTQYF. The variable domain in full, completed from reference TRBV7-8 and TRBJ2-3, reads GAGVSQSPRYKVAKRGQDVALRCDPISGHVSLFWYQQALGQGPEFLTYFQNEAQLDKSGLPSDRFFAERPEGSVSTLKIQRTQQEDSAVYLCASRPFSGGALNTDTQYFGPGTRLTVL.